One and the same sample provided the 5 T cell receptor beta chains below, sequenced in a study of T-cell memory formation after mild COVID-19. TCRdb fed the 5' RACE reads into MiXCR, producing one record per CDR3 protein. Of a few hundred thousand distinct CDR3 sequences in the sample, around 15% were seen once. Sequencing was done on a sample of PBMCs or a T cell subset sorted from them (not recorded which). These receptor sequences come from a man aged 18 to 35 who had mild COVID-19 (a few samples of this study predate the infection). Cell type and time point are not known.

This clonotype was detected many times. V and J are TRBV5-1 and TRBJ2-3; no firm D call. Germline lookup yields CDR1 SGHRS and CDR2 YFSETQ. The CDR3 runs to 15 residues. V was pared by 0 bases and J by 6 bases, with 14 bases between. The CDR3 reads CASSLGVSPLDTQYF. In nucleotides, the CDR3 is TGCGCCAGCAGCTTGGGGGTATCGCCCCTCGATACGCAGTATTTT.

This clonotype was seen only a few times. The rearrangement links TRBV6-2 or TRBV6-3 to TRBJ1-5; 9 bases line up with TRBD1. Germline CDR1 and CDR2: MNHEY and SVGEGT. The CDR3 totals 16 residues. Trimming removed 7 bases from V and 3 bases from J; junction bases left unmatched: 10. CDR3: CASNGDRDFYNQPQHF. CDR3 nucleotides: TGTGCCAGCAACGGGGACAGGGATTTTTACAATCAGCCCCAGCATTTT.

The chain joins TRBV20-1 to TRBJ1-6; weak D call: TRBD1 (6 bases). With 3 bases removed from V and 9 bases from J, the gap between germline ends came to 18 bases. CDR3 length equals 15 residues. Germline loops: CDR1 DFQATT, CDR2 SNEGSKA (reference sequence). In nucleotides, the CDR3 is TGCAGTGCTAGTATTAACGGACAGCCTGGTTCACCCCTCCACTTT. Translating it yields CSASINGQPGSPLHF.

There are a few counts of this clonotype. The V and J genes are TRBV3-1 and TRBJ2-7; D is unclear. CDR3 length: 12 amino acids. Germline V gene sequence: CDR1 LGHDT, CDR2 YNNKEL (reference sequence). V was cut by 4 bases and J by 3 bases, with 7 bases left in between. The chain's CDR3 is CASSRELYEQYF. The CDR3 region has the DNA TGTGCCAGCAGCCGCGAACTCTACGAGCAGTACTTC.

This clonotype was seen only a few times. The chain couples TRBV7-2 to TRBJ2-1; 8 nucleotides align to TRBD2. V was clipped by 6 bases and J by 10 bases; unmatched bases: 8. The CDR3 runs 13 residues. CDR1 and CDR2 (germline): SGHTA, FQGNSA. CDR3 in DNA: TGTGCCAGCAGTTGGACTAGCTCGGGGGAGCAGTTCTTC. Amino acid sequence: CASSWTSSGEQFF.